The entry that follows covers one T cell receptor beta chain sequence. The entry originates in a study of blood T cell repertoires in COVID-19. Study-wide context: The analysed material was cDNA or gDNA that came from T cells, B-cell-depleted T cells, or PBMCs.

How the authors handled the data: How many nucleated cells were present was estimated from reference gene primer amplification. The method was immunoSEQ multiplex PCR; TCRdb's version includes in-frame clones alone and lacks a portion of them. The V and J calls and clone size were taken over from that table, and D and trimming were inferred from the DNA. The table lists fewer than 75,000 clones, about 89% of them singletons. The sample consisted of peripheral blood. The TCR originated in a man aged 50-59 years with active COVID-19.

The CDR3 here is CASSPGGANTGELFF. CDR3 nucleotide sequence: TGTGCCAGCAGCCCCGGAGGAGCCAACACCGGGGAGCTGTTTTTT. The chain joins TRBV7-2 to TRBJ2-2; possible D gene TRBD2, 5 bases. This CDR3 has 15 amino acids. Trimming removed 5 bases from V and 2 bases from J, with 12 bases in between. Per germline, CDR1 SGHTA and CDR2 FQGNSA.